Below, one T cell receptor (beta chain) is given with its context. Only in-frame clones appear in the TCRdb table, and some are missing; sequencing was by immunoSEQ multiplex PCR. The sample records about 61,000 clones, roughly 90% being singletons. This sample was taken from a study of control samples from healthy donors and cancer patients. V gave up 1 base and J gave up 8 bases; unmatched junction bases: 11. The CDR3 totals 17 residues. CDR1 and CDR2 from the germline V gene are SGHTA and FQGNSA. Sequencing used PBMCs. The chain has TRBV7-2 and TRBJ1-4, with 9 positions matching TRBD1. The clonotype comes from a man in his 60s with colorectal cancer. This CDR3 reads CASSLGQGGRVKEKLFF. The CDR3 region has the DNA TGTGCCAGCAGCTTAGGACAGGGGGGCAGGGTAAAAGAAAAACTGTTTTTT.